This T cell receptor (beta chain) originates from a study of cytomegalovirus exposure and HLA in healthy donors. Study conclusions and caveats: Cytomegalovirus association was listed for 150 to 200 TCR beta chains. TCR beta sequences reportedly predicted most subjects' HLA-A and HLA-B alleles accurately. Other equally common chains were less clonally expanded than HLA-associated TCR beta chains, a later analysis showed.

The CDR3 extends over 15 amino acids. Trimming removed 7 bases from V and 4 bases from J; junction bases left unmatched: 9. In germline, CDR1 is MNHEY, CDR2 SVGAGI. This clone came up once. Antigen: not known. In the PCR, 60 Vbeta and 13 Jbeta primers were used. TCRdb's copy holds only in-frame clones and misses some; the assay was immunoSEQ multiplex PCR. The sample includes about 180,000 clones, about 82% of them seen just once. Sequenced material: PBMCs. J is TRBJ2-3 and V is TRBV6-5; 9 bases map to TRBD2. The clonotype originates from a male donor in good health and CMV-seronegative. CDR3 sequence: CASNFAGGPSDTQYF. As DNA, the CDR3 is TGTGCCAGCAATTTCGCGGGAGGGCCTTCAGATACGCAGTATTTT.